This T cell receptor beta chain was found in a study of blood T cell repertoires in COVID-19. Study background: From the United States, Italy and Spain came samples of acute and convalescent COVID-19. T cells, B-cell-depleted T cells, or PBMCs provided the cDNA or gDNA that served as material.

The CDR3 is 14 residues long. The germline V gene has CDR1 MNHEY and CDR2 SVGAGI. The J segment lost 8 bases and the V segment lost 9 bases, leaving 9 bases of the junction unmatched. Per the authors' pipeline: Amplification with reference gene primers provided the estimates of nucleated cell counts. Clones were sequenced by immunoSEQ multiplex PCR, and TCRdb holds only the in-frame ones, with some missing. V and J calls and clone size follow that table, whereas D and trimming were derived from the DNA. Of 120,000 or so clones in the sample, more than 75% were seen once. Material: peripheral blood. This receptor was obtained from a woman aged 50 to 60 with acute or convalescent COVID-19. The rearrangement links TRBV6-5 to TRBJ1-4, with 10 nucleotides matching TRBD1. CDR3 residues: CASRAGTGVEKLFF. The DNA of the CDR3 is TGTGCCAGTCGGGCCGGGACAGGGGTAGAAAAACTGTTTTTT.